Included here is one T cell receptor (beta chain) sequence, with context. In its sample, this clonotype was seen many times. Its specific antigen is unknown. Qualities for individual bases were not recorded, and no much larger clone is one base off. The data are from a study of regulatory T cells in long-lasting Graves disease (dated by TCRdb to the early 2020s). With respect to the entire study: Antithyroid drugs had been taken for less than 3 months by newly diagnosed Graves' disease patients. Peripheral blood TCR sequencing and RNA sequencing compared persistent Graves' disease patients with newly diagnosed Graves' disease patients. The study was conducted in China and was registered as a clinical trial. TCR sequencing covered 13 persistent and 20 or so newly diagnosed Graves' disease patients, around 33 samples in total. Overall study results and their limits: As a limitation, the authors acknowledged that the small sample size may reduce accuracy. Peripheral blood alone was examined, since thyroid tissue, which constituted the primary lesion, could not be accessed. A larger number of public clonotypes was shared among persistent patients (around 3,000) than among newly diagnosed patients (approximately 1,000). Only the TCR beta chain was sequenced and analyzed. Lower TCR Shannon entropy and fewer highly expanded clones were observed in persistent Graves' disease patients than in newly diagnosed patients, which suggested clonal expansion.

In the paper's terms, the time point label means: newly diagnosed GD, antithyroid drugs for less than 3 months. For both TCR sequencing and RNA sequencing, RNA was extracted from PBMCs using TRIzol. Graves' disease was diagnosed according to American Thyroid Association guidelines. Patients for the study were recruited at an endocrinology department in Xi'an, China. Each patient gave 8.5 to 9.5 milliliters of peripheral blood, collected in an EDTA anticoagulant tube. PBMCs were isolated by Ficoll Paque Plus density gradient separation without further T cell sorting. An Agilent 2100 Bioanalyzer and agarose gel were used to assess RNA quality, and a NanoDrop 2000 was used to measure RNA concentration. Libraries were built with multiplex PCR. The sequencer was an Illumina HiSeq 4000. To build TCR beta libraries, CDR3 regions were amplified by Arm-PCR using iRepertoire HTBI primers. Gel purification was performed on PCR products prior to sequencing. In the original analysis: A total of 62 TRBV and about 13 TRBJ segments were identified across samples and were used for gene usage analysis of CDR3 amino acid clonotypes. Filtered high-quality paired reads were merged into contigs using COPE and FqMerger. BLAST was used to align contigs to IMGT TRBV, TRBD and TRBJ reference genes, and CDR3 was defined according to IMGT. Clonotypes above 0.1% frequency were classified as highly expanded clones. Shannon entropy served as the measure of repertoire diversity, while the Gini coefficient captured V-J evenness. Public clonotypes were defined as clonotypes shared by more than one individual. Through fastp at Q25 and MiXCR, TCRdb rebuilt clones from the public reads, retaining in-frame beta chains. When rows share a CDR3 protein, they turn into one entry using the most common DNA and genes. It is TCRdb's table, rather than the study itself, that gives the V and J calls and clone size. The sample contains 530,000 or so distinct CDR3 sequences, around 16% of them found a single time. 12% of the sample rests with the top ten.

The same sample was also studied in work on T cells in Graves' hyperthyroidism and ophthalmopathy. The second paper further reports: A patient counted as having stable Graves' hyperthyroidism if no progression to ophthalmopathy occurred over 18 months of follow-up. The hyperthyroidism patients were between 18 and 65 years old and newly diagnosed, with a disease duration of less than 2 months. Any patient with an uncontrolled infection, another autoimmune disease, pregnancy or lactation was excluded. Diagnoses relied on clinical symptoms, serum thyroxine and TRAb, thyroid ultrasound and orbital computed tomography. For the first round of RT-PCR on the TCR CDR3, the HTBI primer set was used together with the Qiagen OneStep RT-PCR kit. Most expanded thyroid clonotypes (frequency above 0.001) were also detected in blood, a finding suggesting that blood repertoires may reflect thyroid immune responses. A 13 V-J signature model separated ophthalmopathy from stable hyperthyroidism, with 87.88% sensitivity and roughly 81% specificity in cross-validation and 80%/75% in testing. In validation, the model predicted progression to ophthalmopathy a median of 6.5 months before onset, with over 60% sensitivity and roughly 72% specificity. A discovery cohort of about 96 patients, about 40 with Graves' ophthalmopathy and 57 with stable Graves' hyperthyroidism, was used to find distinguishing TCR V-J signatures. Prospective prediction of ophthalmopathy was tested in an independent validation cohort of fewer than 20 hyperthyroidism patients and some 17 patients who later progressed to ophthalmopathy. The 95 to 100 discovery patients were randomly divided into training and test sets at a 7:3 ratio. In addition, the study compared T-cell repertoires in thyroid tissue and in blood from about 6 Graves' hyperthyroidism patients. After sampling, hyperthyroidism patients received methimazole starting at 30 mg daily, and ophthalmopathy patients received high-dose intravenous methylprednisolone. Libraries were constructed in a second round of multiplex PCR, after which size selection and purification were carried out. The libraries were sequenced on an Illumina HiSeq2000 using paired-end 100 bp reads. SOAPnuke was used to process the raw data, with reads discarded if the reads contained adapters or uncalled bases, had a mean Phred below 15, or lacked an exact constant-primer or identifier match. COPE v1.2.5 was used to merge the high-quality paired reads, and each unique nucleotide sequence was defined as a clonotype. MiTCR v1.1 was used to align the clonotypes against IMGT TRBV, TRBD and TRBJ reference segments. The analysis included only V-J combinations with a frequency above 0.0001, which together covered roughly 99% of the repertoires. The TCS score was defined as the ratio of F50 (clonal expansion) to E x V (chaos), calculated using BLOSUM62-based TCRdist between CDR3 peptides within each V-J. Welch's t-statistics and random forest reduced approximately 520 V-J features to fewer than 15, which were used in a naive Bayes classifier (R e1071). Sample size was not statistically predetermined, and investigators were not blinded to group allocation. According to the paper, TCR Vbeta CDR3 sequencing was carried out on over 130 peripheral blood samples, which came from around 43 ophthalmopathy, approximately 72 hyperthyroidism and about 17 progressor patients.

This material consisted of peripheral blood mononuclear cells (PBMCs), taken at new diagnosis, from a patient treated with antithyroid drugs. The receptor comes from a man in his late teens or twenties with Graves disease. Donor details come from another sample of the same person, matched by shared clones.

This receptor carries the CDR3 CASKTGLANEQFF. The DNA sequence follows: TGCGCCAGCAAAACGGGACTAGCCAATGAGCAGTTCTTC. The chain is encoded by TRBV5-1 joined to TRBJ2-1, with 9 bases matching TRBD2. The CDR3 numbers 13 residues from cysteine through phenylalanine. Left in the record is the CDR3 DNA by itself, 39 bases read in frame from the first base. From V the trimming removes 6 bases and from J it removes 6 bases, while the gene matches leave 4 bases of the junction unaccounted for. CDR1 and CDR2, per the germline V gene, are SGHRS and YFSETQ. Outside the CDR3, residues come from the reference TRBV5-1 and TRBJ2-1 proteins, so the full variable domain is: KAGVTQTPRYLIKTRGQQVTLSCSPISGHRSVSWYQQTPGQGLQFLFEYFSETQRNKGNFPGRFSGRQFSNSRSEMNVSTLELGDSALYLCASKTGLANEQFFGPGTRLTVL.